Here is one TCR beta chain with its context. Antigen unknown. These data are taken from a study of cytomegalovirus exposure and HLA in healthy donors. Notes on the study in general: In vitro checks showed that three CMV-associated chains really do target CMV antigens. Reported performance of the classifier showed diagnosis of cytomegalovirus status with high specificity and sensitivity. Overall, 164 TCR beta chains were annotated as cytomegalovirus-associated.

Assay: immunoSEQ multiplex PCR; the TCRdb copy retains only in-frame clones and omits some. Of roughly 170,000 clones detected, roughly 84% appear once; the ten largest clones hold about 2.8%. Germline-derived CDR1 and CDR2 are MDHEN and SYDVKM. Trimming cost V 5 bases and J 7 bases; bases outside gene matches: 13. This CDR3 spans 16 amino acids. While the first cohort had hundreds of subjects, the donors belonged to the separate validation cohort of over a hundred subjects. The sequencing sample was made of PBMCs. This chain links TRBV28 with TRBJ1-5; 8 bases line up with TRBD1. This TCR came from a woman younger than 30 in good health and CMV-seropositive. The CDR3 nucleotides read TGTGCCAGCAGTCCCTCTACAGGGGGATTAGGGCAGCCCCAGCATTTT. Translating gives CASSPSTGGLGQPQHF.